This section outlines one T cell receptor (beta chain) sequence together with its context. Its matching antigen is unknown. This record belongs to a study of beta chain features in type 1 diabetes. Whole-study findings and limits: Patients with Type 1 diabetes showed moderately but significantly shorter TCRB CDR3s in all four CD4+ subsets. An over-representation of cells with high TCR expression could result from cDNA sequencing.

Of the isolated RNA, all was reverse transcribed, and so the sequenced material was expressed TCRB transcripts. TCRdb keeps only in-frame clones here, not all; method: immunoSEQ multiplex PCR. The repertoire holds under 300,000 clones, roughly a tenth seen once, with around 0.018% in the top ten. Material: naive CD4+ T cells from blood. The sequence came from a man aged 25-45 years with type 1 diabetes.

CDR3 DNA: TGTGCCAGCAGCCAGTCCGTAGATACGCAGTATTTT. This codes for CASSQSVDTQYF. The chain couples TRBV7-2 to TRBJ2-3, with D uncertain. Trimming removed 5 bases at V and 5 bases at J, with 8 bases between. The CDR3 is 12 amino acids. Germline-derived CDR1 and CDR2 are SGHTA and FQGNSA. Filled out from reference TRBV7-2 and TRBJ2-3, the complete variable domain reads GAGVSQSPSNKVTEKGKDVELRCDPISGHTALYWYRQSLGQGLEFLIYFQGNSAPDKSGLPSDRFSAERTGGSVSTLTIQRTQQEDSAVYLCASSQSVDTQYFGPGTRLTVL.